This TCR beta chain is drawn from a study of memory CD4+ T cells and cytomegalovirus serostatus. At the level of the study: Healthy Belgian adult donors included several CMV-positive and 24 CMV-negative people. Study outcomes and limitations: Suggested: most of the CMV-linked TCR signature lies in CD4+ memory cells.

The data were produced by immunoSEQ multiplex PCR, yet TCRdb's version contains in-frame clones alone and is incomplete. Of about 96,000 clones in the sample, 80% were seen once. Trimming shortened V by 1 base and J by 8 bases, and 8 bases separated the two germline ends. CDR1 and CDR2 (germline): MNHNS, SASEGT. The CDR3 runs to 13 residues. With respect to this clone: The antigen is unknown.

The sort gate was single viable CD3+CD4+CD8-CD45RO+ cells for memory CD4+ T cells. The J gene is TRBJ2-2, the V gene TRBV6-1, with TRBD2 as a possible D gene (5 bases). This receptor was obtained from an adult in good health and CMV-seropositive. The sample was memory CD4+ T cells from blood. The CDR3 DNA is TGTGCCAGCAGTGAAGAGGGAGTTGGGGAGCTGTTTTTT. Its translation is CASSEEGVGELFF.